This T cell receptor beta chain was obtained from a study of T cells in narcolepsy. Whole-study results and caveats: Comparing one patient's CSF and blood CD4+ clonotypes highlighted HCRT- and TRIB2-specific autoreactive clonotypes. In some patient and control memory CD4+ samples, autoreactive clones were absent. Autoreactive clonotypes reportedly recurred in blood of same and different patients, not controls.

Per the germline V gene, CDR1 is MNHNS and CDR2 is SASEGT. V lost 8 bases and J 2 bases, leaving 19 bases between the germline ends. This CDR3 spans 15 amino acids. Sequenced by immunoSEQ multiplex PCR; TCRdb stores in-frame clones only, minus some. The sample consists of 15,000 to 16,000 clones, roughly 85% of them appearing once. Note on this clone: No antigen is known for it.

This sequence joins TRBV6-1 and TRBJ2-7; a weak D match, TRBD2 (6 bases). The clonotype originates from a human donor in good health. Sample: memory (CD45RA-) CD4+ T cells from blood. For the CDR3, the DNA is TGTGCCAGCCACGGGGAACGGGGAGGACCCTACGAGCAGTACTTC. Its translation: CASHGERGGPYEQYF.